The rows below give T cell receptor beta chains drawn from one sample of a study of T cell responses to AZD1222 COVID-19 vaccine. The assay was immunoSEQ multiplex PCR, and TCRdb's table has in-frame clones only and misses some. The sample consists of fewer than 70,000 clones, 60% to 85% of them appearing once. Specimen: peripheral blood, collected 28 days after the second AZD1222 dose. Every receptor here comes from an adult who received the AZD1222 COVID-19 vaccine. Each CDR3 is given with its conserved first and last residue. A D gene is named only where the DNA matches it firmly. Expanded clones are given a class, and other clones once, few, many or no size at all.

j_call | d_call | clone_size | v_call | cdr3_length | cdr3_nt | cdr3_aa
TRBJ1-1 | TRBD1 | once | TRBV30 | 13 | TGTGCCTGGATTCCAGGGGGAGGCACTGAAGCTTTCTTT | CAWIPGGGTEAFF
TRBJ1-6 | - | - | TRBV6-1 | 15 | TGTGCCAGCAGTGACGGACCTGACAGGACTTCACCCCTCCACTTT | CASSDGPDRTSPLHF
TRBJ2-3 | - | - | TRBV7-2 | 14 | TGTGCCAGCAGCTTTCAGGTCGGACCAGATACGCAGTATTTT | CASSFQVGPDTQYF
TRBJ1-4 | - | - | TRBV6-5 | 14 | TGTGCCAGCAGTTACTCAGGGGTTGGTGAAAAACTGTTTTTT | CASSYSGVGEKLFF
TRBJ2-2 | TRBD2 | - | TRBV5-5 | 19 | TGTGCCAGCAGCAACGGACTAGCGGGGGGGCTGGTTTTGACCGGGGAGCTGTTTTTT | CASSNGLAGGLVLTGELFF
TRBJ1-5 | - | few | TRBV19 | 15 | TGTGCCAGTAGTCCCCGTTTAGGGAGAGATCAGCCCCAGCATTTT | CASSPRLGRDQPQHF
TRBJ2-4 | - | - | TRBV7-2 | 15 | TGTGCCAGCAGCGTGGAGCATAGGCGCAAAAACATTCAGTACTTC | CASSVEHRRKNIQYF
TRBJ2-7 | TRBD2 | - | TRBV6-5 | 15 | TGTGCCAGCAGTCCCGGGACTAGCGGGTCCTACGAGCAGTACTTC | CASSPGTSGSYEQYF
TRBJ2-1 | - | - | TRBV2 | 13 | TGTGCCCATGCCAGGGACCGGAAAAGTGAGCAGTTCTTC | CAHARDRKSEQFF
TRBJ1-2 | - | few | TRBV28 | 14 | TGTGCCAGCAGTTTATACTCAGGCTCCTATGGCTACACCTTC | CASSLYSGSYGYTF
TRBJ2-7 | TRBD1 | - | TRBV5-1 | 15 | TGCGCCAGCAGCTTGGGGGACAGCTCCTCCTACGAGCAGTACTTC | CASSLGDSSSYEQYF
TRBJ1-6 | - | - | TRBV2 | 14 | TGTGCCAGCACCCAGATTCGGGCCAATTCACCCCTCCACTTT | CASTQIRANSPLHF
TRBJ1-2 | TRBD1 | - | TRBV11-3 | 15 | TGTGCCAGCACCTATTCAGGGGGCAGTAACTATGGCTACACCTTC | CASTYSGGSNYGYTF
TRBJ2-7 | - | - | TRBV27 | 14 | TGTGCCAGCAGTTTAACTCCGAGCTCCTACGAGCAGTACTTC | CASSLTPSSYEQYF
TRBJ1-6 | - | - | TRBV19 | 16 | TGTGCCAGTAGTTTAAACAGTCACACGACGGGTTCACCCCTCCACTTT | CASSLNSHTTGSPLHF
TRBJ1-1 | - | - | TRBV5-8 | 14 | TGTGCCAGCAGCTTGGCGGGGGAGAACACTGAAGCTTTCTTT | CASSLAGENTEAFF
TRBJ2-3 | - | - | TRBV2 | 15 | TGTGCCAGCCACCTTGGCGGGGGCGGGGGAGATACGCAGTATTTT | CASHLGGGGGDTQYF
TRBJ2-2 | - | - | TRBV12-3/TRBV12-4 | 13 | TGTGCCAGCAGCCTTAGGATGGCCGGGGAGCTGTTTTTT | CASSLRMAGELFF
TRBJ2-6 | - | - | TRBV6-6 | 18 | TGTGCCAGCAGTCCCGGCGGCTTATTAAGCTCTGGGGCCAACGTCCTGACTTTC | CASSPGGLLSSGANVLTF
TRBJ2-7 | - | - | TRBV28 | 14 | TGTGCCAGCAGCACTACCGGTGGGGTCTACGAGCAGTACTTC | CASSTTGGVYEQYF
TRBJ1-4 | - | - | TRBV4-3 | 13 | TGCGCCAGCAGCTCACAGCCTAATGAAAAACTGTTTTTT | CASSSQPNEKLFF
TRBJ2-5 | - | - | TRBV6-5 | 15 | TGTGCCAGCAGGGGGGGAACTTCCCTTGGGAAGACCCAGTACTTC | CASRGGTSLGKTQYF
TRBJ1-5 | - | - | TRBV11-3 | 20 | TGTGCCAGCAAACCTGGGGGGCGGTCACCCGACCTATGCGGCAATCAGCCCCAGCATTTT | CASKPGGRSPDLCGNQPQHF
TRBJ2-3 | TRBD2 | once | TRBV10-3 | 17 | TGTGCCACGCTTGGACTAGCGGGGGGGCTGAACACAGATACGCAGTATTTT | CATLGLAGGLNTDTQYF
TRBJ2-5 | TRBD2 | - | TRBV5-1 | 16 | TGCGCCAGCAGCTTGGTTCCTAGCGGGGCGCAAGAGACCCAGTACTTC | CASSLVPSGAQETQYF
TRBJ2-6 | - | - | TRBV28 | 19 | TGTGCCAGCAGTGGAGCCCACTATACCACCATCTCTGGGGCCAACGTCCTGACTTTC | CASSGAHYTTISGANVLTF
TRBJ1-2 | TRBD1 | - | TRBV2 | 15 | TGTGCCAGCAGGGCCGACAGGGGGTCCCCCCGGGGCTACACCTTC | CASRADRGSPRGYTF
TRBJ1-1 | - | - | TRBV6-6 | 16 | TGTGCCAGCAGTTACGACGCAGGGGCCGTGAACACTGAAGCTTTCTTT | CASSYDAGAVNTEAFF
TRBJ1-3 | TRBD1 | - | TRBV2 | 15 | TGTGCCAGCAGCGAGACAGGGGGCTCTGGAAACACCATATATTTT | CASSETGGSGNTIYF
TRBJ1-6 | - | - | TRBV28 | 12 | TGTGCCAGCAGTTTACCTGGTTCACCCCTCCACTTT | CASSLPGSPLHF
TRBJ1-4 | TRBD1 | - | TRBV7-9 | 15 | TGTGCCAGCAGCTTAAGCGTGGGACAGGCCGAAAAACTGTTTTTT | CASSLSVGQAEKLFF
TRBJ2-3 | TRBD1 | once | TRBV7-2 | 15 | TGTGCCAGCAGCTTAGACAGGGGGCGCACAGATACGCAGTATTTT | CASSLDRGRTDTQYF
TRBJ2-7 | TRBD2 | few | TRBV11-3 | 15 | TGTGCCAGCAGCTTGTACGGGGAGGGTCTCTACGAGCAGTACTTC | CASSLYGEGLYEQYF
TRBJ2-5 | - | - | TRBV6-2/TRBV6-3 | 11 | TGTGCCAGCAGTTACGAAGAGACCCAGTACTTC | CASSYEETQYF
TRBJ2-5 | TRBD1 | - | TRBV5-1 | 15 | TGCGCCAGCAGCTTGGGCCAGGGGGCCGTTAAGACCCAGTACTTC | CASSLGQGAVKTQYF
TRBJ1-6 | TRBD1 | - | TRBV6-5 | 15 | TGTGCCACCAACCGGGGGACAGGATTTGGTTCACCCCTCCACTTT | CATNRGTGFGSPLHF
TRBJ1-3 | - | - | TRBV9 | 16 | TGTGCCAGCAGCCCCCGGATGGCGCTCTCTGGAAACACCATATATTTT | CASSPRMALSGNTIYF
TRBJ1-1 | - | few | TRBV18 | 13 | TGTGCCAGCTCAGACACAGAGAACACTGAAGCTTTCTTT | CASSDTENTEAFF
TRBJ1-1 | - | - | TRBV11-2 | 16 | TGTGCCAGCAGCTCATACGGGCCTCGGGACGGCACTGAAGCTTTCTTT | CASSSYGPRDGTEAFF
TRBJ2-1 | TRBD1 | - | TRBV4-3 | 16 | TGCGCCAGCAGCCAAGGCGACAGGGGCGGGTACAATGAGCAGTTCTTC | CASSQGDRGGYNEQFF
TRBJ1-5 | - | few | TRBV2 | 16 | TGTGCCAGCAGTGAAGGGGGAAACGCCTTGGGACAGCCCCAGCATTTT | CASSEGGNALGQPQHF
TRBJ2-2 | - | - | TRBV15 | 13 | TGTGCCACCAGCAGAGAGCTAGCTTGGGAGCTGTTTTTT | CATSRELAWELFF
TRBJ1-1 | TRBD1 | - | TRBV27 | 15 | TGTGCCAGCAGCTTTACGGACAGGATGAACACTGAAGCTTTCTTT | CASSFTDRMNTEAFF
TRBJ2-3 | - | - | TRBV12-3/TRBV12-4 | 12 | TGTGCCAGCAAGTTAGGAGCAGATACGCAGTATTTT | CASKLGADTQYF
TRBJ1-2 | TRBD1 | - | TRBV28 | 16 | TGTGCCAGCAGAGACGGGACAGTCGGTGGAGACTATGGCTACACCTTC | CASRDGTVGGDYGYTF